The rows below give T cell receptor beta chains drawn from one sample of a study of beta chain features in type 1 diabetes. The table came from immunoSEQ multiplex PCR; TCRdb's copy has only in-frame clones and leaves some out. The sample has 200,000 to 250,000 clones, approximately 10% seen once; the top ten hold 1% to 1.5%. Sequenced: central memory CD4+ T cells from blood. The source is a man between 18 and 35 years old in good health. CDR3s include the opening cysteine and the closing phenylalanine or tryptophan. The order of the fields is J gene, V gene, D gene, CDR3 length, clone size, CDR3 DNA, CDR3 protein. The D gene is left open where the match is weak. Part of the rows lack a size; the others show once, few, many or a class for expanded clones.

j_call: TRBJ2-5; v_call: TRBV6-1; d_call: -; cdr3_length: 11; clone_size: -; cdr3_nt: TGTGCCAGCAGTGCCCCAGAGACCCAGTACTTC; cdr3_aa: CASSAPETQYF
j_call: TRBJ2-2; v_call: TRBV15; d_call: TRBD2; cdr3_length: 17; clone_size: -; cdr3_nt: TGTGCCACCAGCAGAGATCCCCCGGGAGGGTACACCGGGGAGCTGTTTTTT; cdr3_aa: CATSRDPPGGYTGELFF
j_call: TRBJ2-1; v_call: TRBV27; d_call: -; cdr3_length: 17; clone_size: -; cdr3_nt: TGTGCCAGCAGTACACGGGATGGGCGGACCTCCTACAATGAGCAGTTCTTC; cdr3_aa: CASSTRDGRTSYNEQFF
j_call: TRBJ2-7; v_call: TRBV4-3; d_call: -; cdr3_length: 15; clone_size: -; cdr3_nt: TGCGCCAGCAGCCAAGTTTTAGTACAGGGACGCGAGCAGTACTTC; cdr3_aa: CASSQVLVQGREQYF
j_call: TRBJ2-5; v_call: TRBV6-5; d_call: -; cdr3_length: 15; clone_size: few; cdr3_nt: TGTGCCAGCAGCCGCATGAAGGCAGTCGCAGAGACCCAGTACTTC; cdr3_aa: CASSRMKAVAETQYF
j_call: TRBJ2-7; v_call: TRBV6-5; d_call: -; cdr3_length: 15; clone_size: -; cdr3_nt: TGTGCCAGCAGTTACTCGAAGGGGGGTACCTACGAGCAGTACTTC; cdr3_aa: CASSYSKGGTYEQYF
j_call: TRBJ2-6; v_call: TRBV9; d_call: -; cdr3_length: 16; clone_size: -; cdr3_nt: TGTGCCAGCAGCGTGGACACCCTCTCTGGGGCCAACGTCCTGACTTTC; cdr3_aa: CASSVDTLSGANVLTF
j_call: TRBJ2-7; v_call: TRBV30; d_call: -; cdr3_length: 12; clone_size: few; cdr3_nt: TGTGCCTGGAGTCCCACCGGGGACGAGCAGTACTTC; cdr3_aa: CAWSPTGDEQYF
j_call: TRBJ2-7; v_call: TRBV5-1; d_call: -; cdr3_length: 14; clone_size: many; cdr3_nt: TGCGCCAGCAACAAGAAGGATAGCTCCTACGAGCAGTACTTC; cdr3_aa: CASNKKDSSYEQYF
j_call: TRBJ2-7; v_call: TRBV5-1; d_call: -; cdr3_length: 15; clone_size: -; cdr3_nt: TGCGCCAGCAGCTTGGATGTCAGGGCGGCCTACGAGCAGTACTTC; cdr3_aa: CASSLDVRAAYEQYF
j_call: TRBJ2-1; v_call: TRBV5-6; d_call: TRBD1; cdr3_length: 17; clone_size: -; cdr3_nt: TGTGCCAGCAGCGTAGACAGGGGTTACAGCTCCTACAATGAGCAGTTCTTC; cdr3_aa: CASSVDRGYSSYNEQFF
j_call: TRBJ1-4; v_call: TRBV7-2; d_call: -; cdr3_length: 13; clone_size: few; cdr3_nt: TGTGCCAGCGGGCAACGGATTAATGAAAAACTGTTTTTT; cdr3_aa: CASGQRINEKLFF
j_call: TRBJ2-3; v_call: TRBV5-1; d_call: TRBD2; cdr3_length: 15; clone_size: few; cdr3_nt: TGCGCCAGCAGCTTGCCACTAGCGGGAGCGGATACGCAGTATTTT; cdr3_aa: CASSLPLAGADTQYF
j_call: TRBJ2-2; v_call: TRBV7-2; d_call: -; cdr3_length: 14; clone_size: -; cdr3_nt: TGTGCCAGCAGCTGGGGACCCGAAGCCGGGGAGCTGTTTTTT; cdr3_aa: CASSWGPEAGELFF
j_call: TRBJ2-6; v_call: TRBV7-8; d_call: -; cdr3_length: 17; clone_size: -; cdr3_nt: TGTGCCAGCAGCCCCGGACATCCCCAATATGGGGCCAACGTCCTGACTTTC; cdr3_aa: CASSPGHPQYGANVLTF
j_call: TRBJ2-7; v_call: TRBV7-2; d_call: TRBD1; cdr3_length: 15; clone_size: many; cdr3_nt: TGTGCCAGCAGAAAACCCGGGACAGTCTCCTACGAGCAGTACTTC; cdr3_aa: CASRKPGTVSYEQYF